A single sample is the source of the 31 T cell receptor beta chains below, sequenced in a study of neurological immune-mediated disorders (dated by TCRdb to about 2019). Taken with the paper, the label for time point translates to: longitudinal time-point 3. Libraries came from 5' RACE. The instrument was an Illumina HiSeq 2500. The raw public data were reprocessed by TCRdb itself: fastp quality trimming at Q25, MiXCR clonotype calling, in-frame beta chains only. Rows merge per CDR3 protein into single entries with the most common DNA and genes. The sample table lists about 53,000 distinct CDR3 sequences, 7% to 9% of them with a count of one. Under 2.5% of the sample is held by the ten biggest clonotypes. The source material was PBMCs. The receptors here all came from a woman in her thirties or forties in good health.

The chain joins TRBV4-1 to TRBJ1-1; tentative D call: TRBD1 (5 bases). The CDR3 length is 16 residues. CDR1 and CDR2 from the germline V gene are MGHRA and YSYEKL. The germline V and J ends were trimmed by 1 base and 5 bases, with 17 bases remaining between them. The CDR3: CASSQAGLRIGTEAFF. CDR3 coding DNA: TGCGCCAGCAGCCAAGCGGGGCTCCGCATTGGAACTGAAGCTTTCTTT.

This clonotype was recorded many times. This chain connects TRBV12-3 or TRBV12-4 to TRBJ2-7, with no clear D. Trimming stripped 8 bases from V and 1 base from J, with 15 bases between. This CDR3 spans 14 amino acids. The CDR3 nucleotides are TGTGCCAGCCGCCAGGAGCTGGGGTCCTACGAGCAGTACTTC. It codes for CASRQELGSYEQYF.

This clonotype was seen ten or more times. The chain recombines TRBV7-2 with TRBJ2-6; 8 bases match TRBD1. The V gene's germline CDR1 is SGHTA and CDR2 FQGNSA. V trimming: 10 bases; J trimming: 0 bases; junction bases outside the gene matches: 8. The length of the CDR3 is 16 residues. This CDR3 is CAKGTGPNSGANVLTF. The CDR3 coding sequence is TGTGCCAAGGGGACAGGCCCGAACTCTGGGGCCAACGTCCTGACTTTC. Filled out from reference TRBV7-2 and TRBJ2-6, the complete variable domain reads GAGVSQSPSNKVTEKGKDVELRCDPISGHTALYWYRQSLGQGLEFLIYFQGNSAPDKSGLPSDRFSAERTGGSVSTLTIQRTQQEDSAVYLCAKGTGPNSGANVLTFGAGSRLTVL.

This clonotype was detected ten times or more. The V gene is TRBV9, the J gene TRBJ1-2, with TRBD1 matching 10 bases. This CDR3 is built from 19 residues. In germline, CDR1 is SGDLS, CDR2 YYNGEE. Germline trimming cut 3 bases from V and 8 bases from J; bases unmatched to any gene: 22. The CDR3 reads CASSARGSGDRGSLGGYTF. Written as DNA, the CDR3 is TGTGCCAGCAGCGCGAGAGGGTCCGGGGACAGGGGCTCCCTTGGGGGCTACACCTTC.

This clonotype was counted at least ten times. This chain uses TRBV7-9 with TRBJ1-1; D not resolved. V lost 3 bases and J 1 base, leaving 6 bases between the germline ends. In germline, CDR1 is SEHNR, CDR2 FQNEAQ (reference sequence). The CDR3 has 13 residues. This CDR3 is CASSFRQNTEAFF. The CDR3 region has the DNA TGTGCCAGCAGCTTCCGACAGAACACTGAAGCTTTCTTT.

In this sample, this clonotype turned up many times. CDR3 in amino acids: CSANPALRLAGWDTQYF. In nucleotides, the CDR3 is TGCAGTGCTAATCCAGCACTGCGACTAGCGGGTTGGGATACGCAGTATTTT. The chain employs TRBV20-1 and TRBJ2-3; the match to TRBD2 covers 10 bases. The germline gives CDR1 DFQATT, CDR2 SNEGSKA (reference sequence). V dropped 4 bases and J dropped 6; count of bases not matched to a gene: 16. The CDR3 runs 17 residues.

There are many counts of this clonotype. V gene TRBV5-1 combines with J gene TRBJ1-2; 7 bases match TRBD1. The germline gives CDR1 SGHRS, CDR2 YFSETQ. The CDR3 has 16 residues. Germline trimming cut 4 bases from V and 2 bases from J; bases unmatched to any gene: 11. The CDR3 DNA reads TGCGCCAGCAGCCCTGAGGGGGCCCCTTTAAACTATGGCTACACCTTC. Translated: CASSPEGAPLNYGYTF.

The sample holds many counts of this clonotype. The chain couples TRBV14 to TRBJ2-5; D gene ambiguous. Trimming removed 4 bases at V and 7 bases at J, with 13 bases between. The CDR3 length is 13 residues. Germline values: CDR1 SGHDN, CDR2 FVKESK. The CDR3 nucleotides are TGTGCCAGCAGCCCCGGCCTGGGCCGGACCCAGTACTTC. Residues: CASSPGLGRTQYF.

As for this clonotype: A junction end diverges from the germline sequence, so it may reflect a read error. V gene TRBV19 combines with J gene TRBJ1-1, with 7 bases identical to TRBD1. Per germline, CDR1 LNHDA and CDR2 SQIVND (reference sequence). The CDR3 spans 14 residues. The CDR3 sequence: CTSSRGQPNTEAFF. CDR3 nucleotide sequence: TGTACCAGTAGTAGGGGACAGCCGAACACTGAAGCTTTCTTT. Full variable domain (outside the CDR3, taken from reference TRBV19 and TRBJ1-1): DGGITQSPKYLFRKEGQNVTLSCEQNLNHDAMYWYRQDPGQGLRLIYYSQIVNDFQKGDIAEGYSVSREKKESFPLTVTSAQKNPTAFYLCTSSRGQPNTEAFFGQGTRLTVV.

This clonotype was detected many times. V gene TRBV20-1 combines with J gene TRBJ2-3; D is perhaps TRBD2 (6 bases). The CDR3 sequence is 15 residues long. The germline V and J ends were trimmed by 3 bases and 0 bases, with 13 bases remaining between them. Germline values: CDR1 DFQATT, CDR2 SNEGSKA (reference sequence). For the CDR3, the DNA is TGCAGTGCTAGGGGACTCTTCTCTAGCACAGATACGCAGTATTTT. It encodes CSARGLFSSTDTQYF.

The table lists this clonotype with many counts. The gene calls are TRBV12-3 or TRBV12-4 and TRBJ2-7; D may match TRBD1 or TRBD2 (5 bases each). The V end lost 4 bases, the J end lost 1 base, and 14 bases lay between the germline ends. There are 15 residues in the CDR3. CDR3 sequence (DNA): TGTGCCAGCAGTTACACCGGGACGGGTTCCTACGAGCAGTACTTC. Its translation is CASSYTGTGSYEQYF.

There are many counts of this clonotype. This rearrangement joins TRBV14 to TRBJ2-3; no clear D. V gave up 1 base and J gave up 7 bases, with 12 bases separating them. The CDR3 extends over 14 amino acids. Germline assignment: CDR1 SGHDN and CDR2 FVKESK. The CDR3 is CASSQVRAAHTQYF. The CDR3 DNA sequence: TGTGCCAGCAGCCAAGTTCGGGCGGCCCATACGCAGTATTTT.

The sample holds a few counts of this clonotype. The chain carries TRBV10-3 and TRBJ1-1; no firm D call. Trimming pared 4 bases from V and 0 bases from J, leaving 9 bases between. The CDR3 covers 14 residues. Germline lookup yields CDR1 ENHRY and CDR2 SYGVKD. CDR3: CAISVGRMNTEAFF. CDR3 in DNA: TGTGCCATCAGTGTGGGCAGAATGAACACTGAAGCTTTCTTT.

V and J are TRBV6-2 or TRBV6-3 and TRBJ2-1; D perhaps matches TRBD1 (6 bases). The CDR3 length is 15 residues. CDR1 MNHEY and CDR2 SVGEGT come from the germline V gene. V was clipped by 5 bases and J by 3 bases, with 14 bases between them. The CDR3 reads CASSRQGSLYNEQFF. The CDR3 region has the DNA TGTGCCAGCAGTCGTCAGGGGTCCCTCTACAATGAGCAGTTCTTC.

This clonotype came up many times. CDR3 bases: TGCGCCAGCAGCCCCAGGGGACAGTCCACAGATACGCAGTATTTT. This gives the protein CASSPRGQSTDTQYF. The chain uses TRBV5-1 and TRBJ2-3, with 7 positions matching TRBD1. The CDR3 totals 15 residues. Trimming cost V 4 bases and J 2 bases; bases outside gene matches: 7. CDR1 and CDR2 from the germline V gene are SGHRS and YFSETQ. Full variable domain (remainder filled in from reference TRBV5-1 and TRBJ2-3): KAGVTQTPRYLIKTRGQQVTLSCSPISGHRSVSWYQQTPGQGLQFLFEYFSETQRNKGNFPGRFSGRQFSNSRSEMNVSTLELGDSALYLCASSPRGQSTDTQYFGPGTRLTVL.

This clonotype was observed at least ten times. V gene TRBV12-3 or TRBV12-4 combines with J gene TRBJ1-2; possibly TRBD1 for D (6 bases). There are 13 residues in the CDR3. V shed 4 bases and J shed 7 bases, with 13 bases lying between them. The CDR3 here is CASSSRGQSGYTF. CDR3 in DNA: TGTGCCAGCAGTTCCCGGGGGCAGAGTGGCTACACCTTC.

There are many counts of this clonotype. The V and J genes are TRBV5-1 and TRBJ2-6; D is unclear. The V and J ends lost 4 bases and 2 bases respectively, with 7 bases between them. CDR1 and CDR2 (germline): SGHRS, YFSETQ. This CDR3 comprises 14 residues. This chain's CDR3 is CASSLGTGANVLTF. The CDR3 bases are TGCGCCAGCAGCCTGGGGACTGGGGCCAACGTCCTGACTTTC.

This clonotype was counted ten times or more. The CDR3 region is CASSYREDTEAFF. The CDR3 region has the DNA TGTGCCAGCAGCTACAGGGAGGACACTGAAGCTTTCTTT. The chain carries TRBV12-3 or TRBV12-4 and TRBJ1-1; possibly TRBD1 for D (6 bases). Trimming removed 6 bases at V and 3 bases at J, with 11 bases between. The CDR3 length is 13 residues.

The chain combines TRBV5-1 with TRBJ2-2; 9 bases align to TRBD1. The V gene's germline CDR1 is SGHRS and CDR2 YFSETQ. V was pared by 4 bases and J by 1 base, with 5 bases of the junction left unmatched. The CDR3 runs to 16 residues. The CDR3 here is CASSPGDRENTGELFF. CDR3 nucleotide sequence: TGCGCCAGCAGCCCGGGGGACAGGGAGAACACCGGGGAGCTGTTTTTT.

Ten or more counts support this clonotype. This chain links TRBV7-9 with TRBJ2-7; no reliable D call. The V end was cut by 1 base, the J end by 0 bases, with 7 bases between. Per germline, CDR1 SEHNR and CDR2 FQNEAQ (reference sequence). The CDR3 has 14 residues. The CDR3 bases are TGTGCCAGCAGCTTAGACGATTTCTCCTACGAGCAGTACTTC. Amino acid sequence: CASSLDDFSYEQYF.

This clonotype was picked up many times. This CDR3 is CASTLGQGFTGELFF. The CDR3 DNA reads as TGTGCCAGCACCTTAGGACAGGGATTCACCGGGGAGCTGTTTTTT. The genes are TRBV5-6 and TRBJ2-2; 8 nucleotides align to TRBD1. Germline trimming cut 6 bases from V and 4 bases from J; bases unmatched to any gene: 8. CDR1 SGHDT and CDR2 YYEEEE come from the germline V gene. The CDR3 runs to 15 residues.

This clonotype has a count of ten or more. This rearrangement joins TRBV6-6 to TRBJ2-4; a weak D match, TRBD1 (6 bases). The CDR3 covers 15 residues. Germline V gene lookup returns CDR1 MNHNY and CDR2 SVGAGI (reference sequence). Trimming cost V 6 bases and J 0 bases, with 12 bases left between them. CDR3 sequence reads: CASREQGVAKNIQYF. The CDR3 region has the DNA TGTGCCAGCAGGGAACAGGGAGTAGCCAAAAACATTCAGTACTTC.

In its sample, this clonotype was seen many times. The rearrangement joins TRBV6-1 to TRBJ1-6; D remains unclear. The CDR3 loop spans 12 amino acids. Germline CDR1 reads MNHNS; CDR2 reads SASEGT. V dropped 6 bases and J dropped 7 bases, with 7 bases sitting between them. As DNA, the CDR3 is TGTGCCAGCAGCGTCTTAAATTCACCCCTCCACTTT. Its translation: CASSVLNSPLHF.

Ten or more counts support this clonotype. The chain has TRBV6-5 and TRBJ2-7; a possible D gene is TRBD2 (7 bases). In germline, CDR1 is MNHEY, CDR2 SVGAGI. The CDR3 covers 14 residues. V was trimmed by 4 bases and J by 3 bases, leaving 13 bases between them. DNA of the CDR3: TGTGCCAGCAGTTCCCGGGGGGCACGCTACGAGCAGTACTTC. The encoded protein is CASSSRGARYEQYF.

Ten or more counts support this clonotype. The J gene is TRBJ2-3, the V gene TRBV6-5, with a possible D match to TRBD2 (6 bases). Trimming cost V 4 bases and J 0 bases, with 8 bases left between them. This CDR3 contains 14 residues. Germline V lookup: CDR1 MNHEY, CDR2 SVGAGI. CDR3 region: CASSLGGSTDTQYF. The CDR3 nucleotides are TGTGCCAGCAGTTTGGGGGGAAGCACAGATACGCAGTATTTT.

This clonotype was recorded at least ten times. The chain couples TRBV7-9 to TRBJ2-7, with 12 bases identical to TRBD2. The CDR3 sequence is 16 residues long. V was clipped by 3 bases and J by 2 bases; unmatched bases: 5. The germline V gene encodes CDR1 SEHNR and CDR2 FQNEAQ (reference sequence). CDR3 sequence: CASSLGGLAGTYEQYF. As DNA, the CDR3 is TGTGCCAGCAGCTTGGGCGGACTAGCGGGGACCTACGAGCAGTACTTC.

The CDR3 loop reads CASTKGQGRHYGYTF. For the CDR3, the DNA is TGTGCCAGCACCAAAGGACAGGGCCGGCACTATGGCTACACCTTC. The genes are TRBV5-5 and TRBJ1-2; the match to TRBD1 covers 8 bases. Trimming removed 6 bases from V and 3 bases from J; junction bases left unmatched: 10. This CDR3 has 15 amino acids. Per the germline V gene, CDR1 is SGHKS and CDR2 is YYEKEE (reference sequence).

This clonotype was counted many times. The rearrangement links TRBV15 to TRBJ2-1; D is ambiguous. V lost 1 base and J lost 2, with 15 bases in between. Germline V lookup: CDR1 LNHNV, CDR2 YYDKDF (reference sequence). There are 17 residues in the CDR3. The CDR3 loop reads CATSRVRALGPYNEQFF. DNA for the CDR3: TGTGCCACCAGCAGAGTTAGGGCCCTAGGCCCCTACAATGAGCAGTTCTTC.

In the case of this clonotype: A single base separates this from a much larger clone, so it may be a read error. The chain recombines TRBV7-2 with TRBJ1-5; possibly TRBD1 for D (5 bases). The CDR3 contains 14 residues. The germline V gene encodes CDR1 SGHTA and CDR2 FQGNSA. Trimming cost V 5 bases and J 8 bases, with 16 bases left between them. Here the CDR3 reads CASSKNRAGKPQHF. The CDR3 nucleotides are TGTGCCAGCAGCAAGAACAGAGCAGGGAAGCCCCAGCATTTT.

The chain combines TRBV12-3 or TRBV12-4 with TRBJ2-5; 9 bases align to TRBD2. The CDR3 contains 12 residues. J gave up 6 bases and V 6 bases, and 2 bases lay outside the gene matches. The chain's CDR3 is CASSSGRQTQYF. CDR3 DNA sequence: TGTGCCAGCAGCAGCGGGAGGCAGACCCAGTACTTC.

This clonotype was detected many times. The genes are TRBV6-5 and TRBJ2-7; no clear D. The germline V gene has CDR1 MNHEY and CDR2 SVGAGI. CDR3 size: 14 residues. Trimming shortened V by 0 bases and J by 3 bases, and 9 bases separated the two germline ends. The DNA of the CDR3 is TGTGCCAGCAGTTACTCTCCGGAGAACTACGAGCAGTACTTC. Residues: CASSYSPENYEQYF.